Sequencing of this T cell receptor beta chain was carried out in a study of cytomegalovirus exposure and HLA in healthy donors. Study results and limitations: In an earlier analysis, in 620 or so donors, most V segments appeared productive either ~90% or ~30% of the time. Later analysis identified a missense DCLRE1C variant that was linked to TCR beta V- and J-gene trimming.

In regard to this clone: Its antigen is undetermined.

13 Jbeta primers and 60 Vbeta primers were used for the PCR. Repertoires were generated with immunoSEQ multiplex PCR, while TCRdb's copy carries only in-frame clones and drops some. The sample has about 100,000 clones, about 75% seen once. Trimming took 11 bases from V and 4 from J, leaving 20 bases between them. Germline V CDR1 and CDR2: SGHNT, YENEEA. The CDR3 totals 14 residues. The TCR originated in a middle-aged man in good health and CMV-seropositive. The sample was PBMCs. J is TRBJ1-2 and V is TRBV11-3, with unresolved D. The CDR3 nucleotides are TGTGCCTCTAGCCGTACGAGACACATCTATGGCTACACCTTC. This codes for CASSRTRHIYGYTF.